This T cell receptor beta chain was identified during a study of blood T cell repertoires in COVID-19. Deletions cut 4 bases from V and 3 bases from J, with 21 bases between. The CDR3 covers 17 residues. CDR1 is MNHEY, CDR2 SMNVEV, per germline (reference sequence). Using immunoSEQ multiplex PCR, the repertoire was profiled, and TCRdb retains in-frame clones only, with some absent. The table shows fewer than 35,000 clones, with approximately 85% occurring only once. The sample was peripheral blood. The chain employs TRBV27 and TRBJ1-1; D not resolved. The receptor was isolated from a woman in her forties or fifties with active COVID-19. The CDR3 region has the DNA TGTGCCAGCAGTTCCCTCTTCCGGGGAGGCGGGGACACTGAAGCTTTCTTT. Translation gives CASSSLFRGGGDTEAFF.